This record covers a single T cell receptor beta chain. The sample comes from a study of blood T cell repertoires in COVID-19. About the study: Acute and convalescent COVID-19 samples came from the United States, Italy and Spain. PBMCs, B-cell-depleted T cells, or T cells provided the cDNA or gDNA that made up the material.

V was cut by 2 bases and J by 7 bases, with 14 bases left in between. The germline V gene has CDR1 SEHNR and CDR2 FQNEAQ (reference sequence). This CDR3 contains 14 residues. As handled by the study authors: Using reference gene primer amplification, nucleated cell counts were estimated. Assay: immunoSEQ multiplex PCR; the TCRdb copy retains only in-frame clones and omits some. V and J calls and clone size are copied from that table; D and trimming were computed from the DNA. The sample includes 65,000 to 90,000 clones, about 83% of them seen just once. The TCR originated in a man aged 45-65 years with active COVID-19. The gene calls are TRBV7-9 and TRBJ1-1, with D possibly TRBD1 on 6 matching bases. The specimen sequenced was peripheral blood. CDR3 amino acids: CASSLSSGAREAFF. DNA of the CDR3: TGTGCCAGCAGCTTATCCTCAGGGGCCCGTGAAGCTTTCTTT.